Below are 19 T cell receptor beta chains sequenced from a single sample in a study of T-cell reconstitution after alpha-beta-depleted transplantation in children. Library preparation (for TCRbeta) was performed with unique molecular identifiers. Each CDR3 protein gets one entry after TCRdb re-called the PCR reads with MiXCR. The sample includes 440,000 or so distinct CDR3 sequences, roughly 44% of them seen just once. The input for sequencing was PBMCs, taken before TCRalphabeta/CD19-depleted stem cell transplant. The receptor source for this set is a girl aged 2 to 9 with aplastic anemia, due to receive a stem cell transplant.

As DNA, the CDR3 is TGCAGCGTACGGGGAGGGCCACCTAGCTCCTACGAGCAGTACTTC. It is translated as CSVRGGPPSSYEQYF. The chain has TRBV29-1 and TRBJ2-7; TRBD2 agrees at 7 bases. CDR1 and CDR2 from the germline V gene are SQVTM and ANQGSEA. Trimming at V came to 6 bases and at J to 0 bases, leaving 11 bases not matched to a gene. CDR3 length: 15 residues.

This chain joins TRBV4-2 and TRBJ2-5; TRBD2 matches 7 bases. The CDR3 is 19 amino acids. Germline values: CDR1 LGHNA, CDR2 YNFKEQ. Unmatched junction bases numbered 18, after V lost 4 bases and J lost 1 base. CDR3 sequence reads: CASSPSRGASGELQETQYF. CDR3 in DNA: TGTGCCAGCAGCCCCTCCCGTGGGGCCAGCGGGGAACTCCAAGAGACCCAGTACTTC.

The rearrangement links TRBV30 to TRBJ2-3; a possible D gene is TRBD1 (7 bases). The CDR3 extends over 14 amino acids. With 5 bases removed from V and 6 bases from J, the gap between germline ends came to 18 bases. Germline V lookup: CDR1 GTSNPN, CDR2 SVGIG (reference sequence). The CDR3 DNA follows: TGTGCCTGGGGGGACCCAGGGGGGCCGGATACGCAGTATTTT. Translation gives CAWGDPGGPDTQYF.

This chain links TRBV20-1 with TRBJ2-7; perhaps TRBD2 as D (6 bases). The CDR3 runs 14 residues. Germline V lookup: CDR1 DFQATT, CDR2 SNEGSKA (reference sequence). Trimming left V 6 bases short and J 6 bases short, with 21 bases between. The CDR3 sequence: CSARPTLGRFEQYF. The CDR3, as DNA: TGCAGTGCCCGTCCCACGCTGGGGAGGTTCGAGCAGTACTTC.

The V gene is TRBV9, the J gene TRBJ2-2, with TRBD2 as a possible D gene (5 bases). The CDR3 runs 16 residues. The germline V and J ends were trimmed by 2 bases and 5 bases, with 16 bases remaining between them. Germline CDR1 reads SGDLS; CDR2 reads YYNGEE. The CDR3 spells CASSVHELRRTGELFF. Here the CDR3 DNA reads TGTGCCAGCAGCGTTCACGAACTTCGGAGGACCGGGGAGCTGTTTTTT.

The rearrangement joins TRBV5-1 to TRBJ2-6; possible D gene TRBD1, 6 bases. The germline CDR1 and CDR2 sequences are SGHRS and YFSETQ. The CDR3 is 17 residues long. V was cut by 4 bases and J by 4 bases, with 18 bases left in between. The CDR3 spells CASSRIPQGSGANVLTF. The CDR3, as DNA: TGCGCCAGCAGCCGGATACCACAGGGATCCGGGGCCAACGTCCTGACTTTC. Supplemented by reference TRBV5-1 and TRBJ2-6, the full variable domain reads KAGVTQTPRYLIKTRGQQVTLSCSPISGHRSVSWYQQTPGQGLQFLFEYFSETQRNKGNFPGRFSGRQFSNSRSEMNVSTLELGDSALYLCASSRIPQGSGANVLTFGAGSRLTVL.

This chain uses TRBV20-1 with TRBJ2-3, with a possible D match to TRBD2 (6 bases). V was shortened by 1 base and J by 6 bases, with 14 bases between the two germline ends. The CDR3 runs to 14 residues. In germline, CDR1 is DFQATT, CDR2 SNEGSKA (reference sequence). CDR3 region: CSARGGERADTQYF. The CDR3 region has the DNA TGCAGTGCTAGAGGCGGGGAACGAGCGGATACGCAGTATTTT.

The chain links TRBV6-6 to TRBJ2-7; 11 bases fit TRBD2. The CDR3 totals 14 residues. Per the germline V gene, CDR1 is MNHNY and CDR2 is SVGAGI (reference sequence). V trimming: 7 bases; J trimming: 2 bases; junction bases outside the gene matches: 4. CDR3 sequence (DNA): TGTGCCAGCACCGGGACTAGCGGAGCCTACGAGCAGTACTTC. Amino acid sequence: CASTGTSGAYEQYF.

This chain joins TRBV27 and TRBJ2-7; possible D gene TRBD1, 6 bases. Trimming took off 6 bases at V and 1 base at J, with 16 bases between the two ends. CDR3 length equals 15 residues. From germline, CDR1 is MNHEY and CDR2 SMNVEV (reference sequence). CDR3 loop: CASSTSGRGSYEQYF. The CDR3 DNA is TGTGCCAGCAGCACCTCTGGCAGGGGATCCTACGAGCAGTACTTC.

The CDR3 DNA follows: TGTGCCAGCAGCTTAGGCGGGAGGGGCCACAATGAGCAGTTCTTC. Encoded protein: CASSLGGRGHNEQFF. This chain joins TRBV7-2 and TRBJ2-1; 9 bases are a match to TRBD2. Germline trimming cut 1 base from V and 5 bases from J; bases unmatched to any gene: 3. The CDR3 consists of 15 residues. Germline-derived CDR1 and CDR2 are SGHTA and FQGNSA.

The chain recombines TRBV27 with TRBJ2-1; D is perhaps TRBD2 (5 bases). V shed 5 bases and J shed 7 bases, with 21 bases lying between them. This CDR3 is 16 amino acids long. The germline gives CDR1 MNHEY, CDR2 SMNVEV (reference sequence). CDR3 DNA sequence: TGTGCCAGCAGTCCATTACAAGGGCCGGAGGTAAATGAGCAGTTCTTC. Amino acid sequence: CASSPLQGPEVNEQFF.

This clonotype occurred a few times. The rearrangement uses TRBV11-2 and TRBJ2-1, with 16 bases lining up with TRBD2. The CDR3 covers 17 residues. The V segment lost 0 bases and the J segment 5 bases; nucleotides outside the gene matches: 1. Germline V gene lookup returns CDR1 SGHAT and CDR2 FQNNGV. This CDR3 reads CASSLDGTSGRDNEQFF. As DNA, the CDR3 is TGTGCCAGCAGCTTAGATGGGACTAGCGGGAGGGACAATGAGCAGTTCTTC.

This clonotype was detected a few times. This chain links TRBV4-3 with TRBJ2-1; maybe TRBD2 (6 bases). CDR1 and CDR2 from the germline V gene are LGHNA and YSLEER. This CDR3 comprises 17 residues. V gave up 0 bases and J gave up 0 bases, with 12 bases separating them. CDR3 protein: CASSQDLPSVSYNEQFF. The CDR3 region has the DNA TGCGCCAGCAGCCAAGATCTTCCTAGCGTCTCCTACAATGAGCAGTTCTTC.

The chain uses TRBV29-1 and TRBJ2-1, with a tentative D call TRBD1 (5 bases). CDR1 is SQVTM and CDR2 is ANQGSEA in the germline V gene. The CDR3 has 12 amino acids. V lost 7 bases and J 12 bases, leaving 19 bases between the germline ends. CDR3 sequence: CSARTPTRGQFF. The CDR3 DNA sequence: TGCAGCGCTCGAACCCCGACAAGGGGGCAGTTCTTC.

The table lists this clonotype with a few counts. The V gene is TRBV29-1, the J gene TRBJ1-2, with unresolved D. Germline V gives CDR1 SQVTM, CDR2 ANQGSEA. V lost 0 bases and J 7 bases, leaving 21 bases between the germline ends. This CDR3 has 16 residues. CDR3 sequence: CSVEDFETFRMRGYTF. In nucleotides, the CDR3 is TGCAGCGTTGAAGATTTCGAGACGTTCCGAATGCGTGGCTACACCTTC.

V gene TRBV18 combines with J gene TRBJ1-1, with D uncertain. The V end was cut by 0 bases, the J end by 10 bases, with 15 bases between. Germline V gene lookup returns CDR1 KGHSH and CDR2 LQKENI. This CDR3 contains 14 residues. This chain's CDR3 is CASSPPTLGRAAFF. The CDR3 DNA sequence: TGTGCCAGCTCACCACCGACCCTGGGGAGGGCAGCTTTCTTT.

This clonotype was recorded at least ten times. The rearrangement links TRBV5-1 to TRBJ1-5; D uncertain. Per the germline V gene, CDR1 is SGHRS and CDR2 is YFSETQ. V was cut by 0 bases and J by 6 bases, with 10 bases left in between. The CDR3 runs 14 residues. The CDR3 loop is CASSLVGSAQPQHF. CDR3 nucleotides: TGCGCCAGCAGCTTGGTAGGGTCCGCTCAGCCCCAGCATTTT.

This clonotype was found a few times. This chain links TRBV6-1 with TRBJ2-1; 10 positions match TRBD2. This CDR3 has 18 residues. The ends lost 5 bases at V and 2 bases at J; junction bases unmatched: 12. CDR1 and CDR2 (germline): MNHNS, SASEGT. For the CDR3, the DNA is TGTGCCAGCAGTCGGCTAGCGGGAGATATATACACCTACAATGAGCAGTTCTTC. This translates into CASSRLAGDIYTYNEQFF.

This clonotype showed up just a few times. The chain uses TRBV28 and TRBJ2-7, with D possibly matching TRBD1 (5 bases). CDR3 length: 13 residues. Trimming stripped 3 bases from V and 1 base from J, with 7 bases between. Germline V gives CDR1 MDHEN, CDR2 SYDVKM. The chain's CDR3 is CASSLDISYEQYF. Written as DNA, the CDR3 is TGTGCCAGCAGTTTGGACATATCCTACGAGCAGTACTTC. Combining the CDR3 with reference TRBV28 and TRBJ2-7 gives the whole variable domain DVKVTQSSRYLVKRTGEKVFLECVQDMDHENMFWYRQDPGLGLRLIYFSYDVKMKEKGDIPEGYSVSREKKERFSLILESASTNQTSMYLCASSLDISYEQYFGPGTRLTVT.